The clone carrying this TCR beta chain appeared a single time. Some clones are missing from TCRdb's copy, which holds only in-frame ones; the method was immunoSEQ multiplex PCR. The sample consists of 30,000 to 50,000 clones, about 94% of them appearing once. The sample originates from a study of T cell changes during pregnancy in multiple sclerosis. V was clipped by 2 bases and J by 2 bases, with 11 bases between them. The CDR3 has 14 amino acids. In germline, CDR1 is SGHRS, CDR2 YFSETQ. Sequencing was performed on CD4+ T cells from peripheral blood mononuclear cells, taken after pregnancy. V usage is TRBV5-1 and J usage is TRBJ2-7, with a tentative D call TRBD1 (6 bases). This TCR was recovered from a female donor with multiple sclerosis, enrolled in a pregnancy study. This CDR3 is CASSLTGNPYEQYF. The CDR3 nucleotides are TGCGCCAGCAGCTTAACAGGGAACCCCTACGAGCAGTACTTC. The variable domain in full, completed from reference TRBV5-1 and TRBJ2-7, reads KAGVTQTPRYLIKTRGQQVTLSCSPISGHRSVSWYQQTPGQGLQFLFEYFSETQRNKGNFPGRFSGRQFSNSRSEMNVSTLELGDSALYLCASSLTGNPYEQYFGPGTRLTVT.